This entry is about one T cell receptor (beta chain). This sample is drawn from a study of blood T cell repertoires in COVID-19. At the level of the study: Sources were T cells, B-cell-depleted T cells, or PBMCs; the material itself was cDNA or gDNA.

Trimming took off 8 bases at V and 5 bases at J, with 15 bases between the two ends. The V gene's germline CDR1 is ENHRY and CDR2 SYGVKD. This CDR3 region has 13 residues. TCRdb keeps only in-frame clones here, not all; method: immunoSEQ multiplex PCR. This table holds a few hundred thousand clones, about 89% found once. V is TRBV10-3 and J is TRBJ1-1; unclear D gene. The receptor was derived from a man between 35 and 55 years old in a cohort exposed to, infected with or recovered from COVID-19 (not recorded which). What was sequenced was PBMCs or T cells enriched from blood (not recorded which). CDR3 coding DNA: TGTGCCATCGATGCGGGCGCGGGGACTGAAGCTTTCTTT. Its protein is CAIDAGAGTEAFF.